This T cell receptor (beta chain) was found in a study of blood T cell repertoires in COVID-19. Overall study context: Acute and convalescent COVID-19 samples came from the United States, Italy and Spain. PBMCs, B-cell-depleted T cells, or T cells provided the cDNA or gDNA that made up the material.

The Seattle site enrolled patients during active infection and followed them longitudinally. Authors' data handling: Quantification of nucleated cells was approximated via reference gene primer amplification. Only in-frame clones appear in the TCRdb table, and some are missing; sequencing was by immunoSEQ multiplex PCR. V, J and clone size derive from that table, while D and trimming were established from the DNA sequence. This sample has roughly 230,000 clones, with 90% found just once. CDR3 size: 14 residues. Germline V gives CDR1 MNHEY, CDR2 SMNVEV (reference sequence). J was trimmed by 9 bases and V by 6 bases; bases with no gene match: 8.

The chain uses TRBV27 and TRBJ1-1; 12 bases agree with TRBD1. The TCR comes from a woman aged 55-69 years with COVID-19, enrolled during active disease. The specimen sequenced was peripheral blood. CDR3 sequence: CASSRSGTGGKAFF. The CDR3 DNA is TGTGCCAGCAGCCGCTCCGGGACAGGGGGCAAAGCTTTCTTT.